One and the same sample provided the 13 T cell receptor beta chains below, sequenced in a study of shared T cell receptors in the human thymus. The protocol was immunoSEQ multiplex PCR, while the TCRdb copy is restricted to in-frame clones and leaves out a portion. Among hundreds of thousands of clones listed, around 87% were seen once. A further study also used this sample, focusing on human thymus T cells.

The sample was thymocytes. The receptors were gathered from a boy under three years old with a congenital heart defect.

The chain recombines TRBV14 with TRBJ2-1; D is possibly TRBD1 (5 bases). CDR1 is SGHDN, CDR2 FVKESK, per germline. The V end lost 0 bases, the J end lost 5 bases, and 11 bases lay between the germline ends. This CDR3 region has 15 residues. In DNA form, the CDR3 reads TGTGCCAGCAGCCAAGAAGCCAGGGCTGACAATGAGCAGTTCTTC. Residues: CASSQEARADNEQFF.

In DNA, the CDR3 is TGCAGCGTTTACAGGGGTAACACTGAAGCTTTCTTT. This translates into CSVYRGNTEAFF. The chain carries TRBV29-1 and TRBJ1-1; 7 bases align to TRBD1. V lost 5 bases to trimming and J lost 2 bases; unmatched junction nucleotides: 2. Germline CDR1 reads SQVTM; CDR2 reads ANQGSEA. The CDR3 spans 12 residues.

This clone was seen a handful of times. V gene TRBV10-2 combines with J gene TRBJ2-1, with TRBD2 identical over 9 bases. V lost 8 bases, J lost 7 bases, and 12 bases stayed unmatched. CDR1 and CDR2 (germline): WSHSY, SAAADI. There are 15 residues in the CDR3. This chain's CDR3 is CASLHAGGLLNEQFF. The CDR3 nucleotides read TGCGCCAGCCTCCATGCGGGGGGGCTTTTGAATGAGCAGTTCTTC.

The chain recombines TRBV9 with TRBJ2-1, with 10 bases lining up with TRBD2. Germline V gene sequence: CDR1 SGDLS, CDR2 YYNGEE. The CDR3 sequence is 15 residues long. The J segment lost 9 bases and the V segment lost 0 bases, leaving 6 bases of the junction unmatched. The CDR3 loop is CASSVEKREGREQFF. CDR3 DNA sequence: TGTGCCAGCAGCGTAGAAAAGCGGGAGGGCCGTGAGCAGTTCTTC. The whole variable domain, remainder taken from reference TRBV9 and TRBJ2-1, is DSGVTQTPKHLITATGQRVTLRCSPRSGDLSVYWYQQSLDQGLQFLIQYYNGEERAKGNILERFSAQQFPDLHSELNLSSLELGDSALYFCASSVEKREGREQFFGPGTRLTVL.

The rearrangement links TRBV4-3 to TRBJ1-2, with D unclear. Germline CDR1 LGHNA, CDR2 YSLEER. V lost 0 bases to trimming and J lost 2 bases, with 13 bases between them. This CDR3 region has 16 residues. Here the CDR3 DNA reads TGCGCCAGCAGCCAAGATCGGGATTCGGGGAACTATGGCTACACCTTC. Translation gives CASSQDRDSGNYGYTF.

The genes are TRBV28 and TRBJ2-7, with TRBD1 matching 9 bases. Germline V gene data show CDR1 as MDHEN and CDR2 as SYDVKM. After removal of 6 bases from V and 5 bases from J, the junction contained 14 bases not matched to a gene. The CDR3 loop spans 16 amino acids. The CDR3 loop reads CASRTRTGQGSNEQYF. The CDR3 bases are TGTGCCAGCAGAACCCGTACGGGACAGGGATCTAACGAGCAGTACTTC.

This chain's CDR3 is CASSVGAFRGGNQPQHF. Here the CDR3 DNA reads TGTGCCAGCAGCGTGGGGGCCTTCAGGGGCGGCAATCAGCCCCAGCATTTT. This chain connects TRBV9 to TRBJ1-5, with D possibly matching TRBD1 (6 bases). The length of the CDR3 is 17 residues. Trimming removed 2 bases from V and 2 bases from J, with 17 bases in between. Germline-derived CDR1 and CDR2 are SGDLS and YYNGEE. Supplemented by reference TRBV9 and TRBJ1-5, the full variable domain reads DSGVTQTPKHLITATGQRVTLRCSPRSGDLSVYWYQQSLDQGLQFLIQYYNGEERAKGNILERFSAQQFPDLHSELNLSSLELGDSALYFCASSVGAFRGGNQPQHFGDGTRLSIL.

V gene TRBV6-1 combines with J gene TRBJ1-4; TRBD1 aligns across 7 bases. CDR1 and CDR2 (germline): MNHNS, SASEGT. This CDR3 is 14 amino acids long. V gave up 6 bases and J gave up 7 bases; unmatched junction bases: 8. The CDR3 protein is CASSATGLVEKLFF. CDR3 sequence (DNA): TGTGCCAGCAGCGCGACAGGGTTAGTTGAAAAACTGTTTTTT.

The chain is built from TRBV30 and TRBJ2-7; D possibly corresponds to TRBD1 (6 bases). The CDR3 is 15 amino acids. Trimming took 2 bases from V and 1 from J, leaving 15 bases between them. CDR1 is GTSNPN, CDR2 SVGIG, per germline (reference sequence). CDR3 sequence (DNA): TGTGCCTGGAGTACCTCCGGGACAACTTCCTACGAGCAGTACTTC. Translation: CAWSTSGTTSYEQYF. Full variable domain (missing parts from reference TRBV30 and TRBJ2-7): SQTIHQWPATLVQPVGSPLSLECTVEGTSNPNLYWYRQAAGRGLQLLFYSVGIGQISSEVPQNLSASRPQDRQFILSSKKLLLSDSGFYLCAWSTSGTTSYEQYFGPGTRLTVT.

The chain is built from TRBV5-6 and TRBJ2-5; possibly TRBD1 for D (5 bases). Trimming left V 0 bases short and J 0 bases short, with 6 bases between. The CDR3 extends over 14 amino acids. CDR1 and CDR2 from the germline V gene are SGHDT and YYEEEE. The CDR3 protein is CASSLGQYQETQYF. DNA for the CDR3: TGTGCCAGCAGCTTGGGACAGTACCAAGAGACCCAGTACTTC.

This chain links TRBV4-3 with TRBJ2-2, with D possibly matching TRBD1 (6 bases). Germline V gene data show CDR1 as LGHNA and CDR2 as YSLEER. Trimming stripped 7 bases from V and 5 bases from J, with 20 bases between. The CDR3 contains 16 residues. CDR3 in DNA: TGCGCCAGCACTCCGACCGGGACACGGCAAACCGGGGAGCTGTTTTTT. This translates into CASTPTGTRQTGELFF.

V and J are TRBV7-9 and TRBJ2-7, with TRBD2 identical over 12 bases. The CDR3 runs to 16 residues. V lost 1 base and J lost 2; bases outside the gene matches: 3. Germline CDR1 is SEHNR and CDR2 is FQNEAQ (reference sequence). CDR3 amino acids: CASSLGLAGGAYEQYF. The CDR3 bases are TGTGCCAGCAGCTTAGGTCTAGCGGGAGGGGCCTACGAGCAGTACTTC.

CDR3 coding DNA: TGTGCCAGCAGCGTAGGGGACAGGGGGCCGAGACCTTACAATGAGCAGTTCTTC. Translated: CASSVGDRGPRPYNEQFF. The chain has TRBV9 and TRBJ2-1; 12 nucleotides match TRBD1. The V gene end was trimmed by 0 bases and the J gene end by 4 bases; junction bases not matched to a gene: 8. The CDR3 is 18 amino acids. The germline V gene encodes CDR1 SGDLS and CDR2 YYNGEE.